One sample yielded the 20 T cell receptor beta chains listed below, sequenced in a study of CD8+ T cells in alopecia areata. Sequencing templates came from extracted RNA that was reverse transcribed into cDNA. Data came from immunoSEQ multiplex PCR; TCRdb stores just in-frame clones and leaves some out. The repertoire holds tens of thousands of clones, roughly half seen once, with 5.7% in the top ten. Sequenced sample: NKG2D-high CD8+ T cells sorted from blood. Every receptor here comes from a human donor with alopecia areata.

This clone has only a few counts. J is TRBJ2-3 and V is TRBV29-1, with a possible D match to TRBD2 (6 bases). The CDR3 loop spans 12 amino acids. Germline CDR1 and CDR2: SQVTM and ANQGSEA. The V gene lost 7 bases and the J gene lost 6 bases, with 14 bases spanning the gap. This CDR3 is CSGGLLRDTQYF. CDR3 coding DNA: TGCAGCGGGGGACTTCTGCGGGATACGCAGTATTTT.

The chain has TRBV2 and TRBJ1-1; D uncertain. V shed 5 bases and J shed 1 base, with 14 bases lying between them. This CDR3 contains 15 residues. The V gene's germline CDR1 is SNHLY and CDR2 FYNNEI. The CDR3 nucleotides read TGTGCCAGCAGTTACCTTTCAGGCTCGAACACTGAAGCTTTCTTT. Translation: CASSYLSGSNTEAFF.

This clone was recorded a few times. The chain links TRBV27 to TRBJ2-2; TRBD2 might be the D (6 bases). Germline V gene lookup returns CDR1 MNHEY and CDR2 SMNVEV (reference sequence). The CDR3 sequence is 17 residues long. V was clipped by 7 bases and J by 4 bases, with 22 bases between them. CDR3 nucleotide sequence: TGTGCCAGCAACGCTCTCCGGGGAGGCCAGGGCACCGGGGAGCTGTTTTTT. Its protein is CASNALRGGQGTGELFF.

This clone was picked up a small number of times. This rearrangement joins TRBV29-1 to TRBJ2-3; 8 positions agree with TRBD1. Losses at the gene ends were 1 base for V and 2 bases for J; bases not matched to a gene: 11. Germline CDR1 SQVTM, CDR2 ANQGSEA. This CDR3 has 17 amino acids. The CDR3 region is CSVEGVKRDRTTDTQYF. The DNA of the CDR3 is TGCAGCGTTGAAGGGGTGAAACGGGACAGGACCACAGATACGCAGTATTTT.

V gene TRBV7-9 combines with J gene TRBJ2-5; 7 bases line up with TRBD1. Germline lookup yields CDR1 SEHNR and CDR2 FQNEAQ (reference sequence). J lost 0 bases, V lost 7 bases, and 8 bases had no gene match. This CDR3 has 15 residues. The CDR3 DNA reads TGTGCCAGCACCAACCGGGACAGCCACCAAGAGACCCAGTACTTC. Protein sequence: CASTNRDSHQETQYF.

This sequence joins TRBV30 and TRBJ1-1, with D maybe TRBD1 (6 bases). Deletions cut 3 bases from V and 5 bases from J, with 13 bases between. Germline CDR1 reads GTSNPN; CDR2 reads SVGIG (reference sequence). This CDR3 has 13 residues. This CDR3 is CAWRERGGTEAFF. The CDR3 nucleotides read TGTGCCTGGAGGGAACGAGGGGGAACTGAAGCTTTCTTT.

Judged by abundance, this clone is medium-sized. The chain links TRBV14 to TRBJ2-1; D is undetermined. Trimming removed 2 bases from V and 7 bases from J, with 12 bases in between. The CDR3 totals 14 residues. From germline, CDR1 is SGHDN and CDR2 FVKESK. This chain's CDR3 is CASSQQMLENEQFF. For the CDR3, the DNA is TGTGCCAGCAGCCAACAAATGTTAGAGAATGAGCAGTTCTTC. The variable domain in full, completed from reference TRBV14 and TRBJ2-1, reads EAGVTQFPSHSVIEKGQTVTLRCDPISGHDNLYWYRRVMGKEIKFLLHFVKESKQDESGMPNNRFLAERTGGTYSTLKVQPAELEDSGVYFCASSQQMLENEQFFGPGTRLTVL.

The chain joins TRBV5-1 to TRBJ1-1; D is undetermined. Germline V gives CDR1 SGHRS, CDR2 YFSETQ. V dropped 2 bases and J dropped 3 bases, with 5 bases sitting between them. This CDR3 is 12 amino acids long. The CDR3 loop reads CASSFDYTEAFF. CDR3 DNA: TGCGCCAGCAGCTTCGATTACACTGAAGCTTTCTTT.

The gene calls are TRBV5-1 and TRBJ2-2, with 8 bases aligning to TRBD1. The CDR3 is 14 amino acids. Trimming at V came to 2 bases and at J to 6 bases, leaving 3 bases not matched to a gene. The V gene's germline CDR1 is SGHRS and CDR2 YFSETQ. The chain's CDR3 is CASSFQGAAGELFF. The CDR3 nucleotides are TGCGCCAGCAGCTTCCAGGGGGCGGCCGGGGAGCTGTTTTTT.

The count of this clone is one. In DNA form, the CDR3 reads TGCGCCAGCAGCTTGGAGCTGGGCGGAGACATTCAGTACTTC. It translates to CASSLELGGDIQYF. The J gene is TRBJ2-4, the V gene TRBV5-1; D ambiguous. Germline-derived CDR1 and CDR2 are SGHRS and YFSETQ. The germline V and J ends were trimmed by 0 bases and 8 bases, with 12 bases remaining between them. This CDR3 contains 14 residues.

V and J are TRBV12-5 and TRBJ2-5, with D unresolved. The CDR3 is 11 amino acids. V lost 7 bases and J 5 bases, leaving 8 bases between the germline ends. In germline, CDR1 is LGHNT, CDR2 FRNRAP. The CDR3 loop reads CASAQGETQYF. The CDR3, as DNA: TGTGCTAGTGCCCAAGGGGAGACCCAGTACTTC. The complete variable domain, with remaining parts taken from reference TRBV12-5 and TRBJ2-5, reads DARVTQTPRHKVTEMGQEVTMRCQPILGHNTVFWYRQTMMQGLELLAYFRNRAPLDDSGMPKDRFSAEMPDATLATLKIQPSEPRDSAVYFCASAQGETQYFGPGTRLLVL.

This clone has a handful of counts. The rearrangement links TRBV9 to TRBJ1-5, with 7 bases fitting TRBD1. There are 13 residues in the CDR3. V dropped 3 bases and J dropped 5; count of bases not matched to a gene: 2. Germline CDR1 is SGDLS and CDR2 is YYNGEE. In DNA form, the CDR3 reads TGTGCCAGCAGCGCCGGGACAGATCAGCCCCAGCATTTT. Protein sequence: CASSAGTDQPQHF.

The chain uses TRBV28 and TRBJ2-5, with 8 positions matching TRBD2. V gave up 5 bases and J gave up 5 bases; unmatched junction bases: 10. This CDR3 comprises 15 residues. Germline V gene lookup returns CDR1 MDHEN and CDR2 SYDVKM. The CDR3 nucleotides are TGTGCCAGCAGTAGCGGGGGCAGCCCTGGGGAGACCCAGTACTTC. This codes for CASSSGGSPGETQYF.

This clone was seen once. V usage is TRBV5-1 and J usage is TRBJ2-3; D is undetermined. From germline, CDR1 is SGHRS and CDR2 YFSETQ. V shed 0 bases and J shed 5 bases, with 10 bases lying between them. The CDR3 extends over 14 amino acids. The CDR3 nucleotides read TGCGCCAGCAGCTTGGGTGACGACGTAGATACGCAGTATTTT. It translates to CASSLGDDVDTQYF.

This chain uses TRBV6-5 with TRBJ2-5, with D unclear. V dropped 6 bases and J dropped 2 bases, with 13 bases sitting between them. Germline values: CDR1 MNHEY, CDR2 SVGAGI. This CDR3 comprises 14 residues. The CDR3 sequence is CASSGIGDQETQYF. DNA for the CDR3: TGTGCCAGCAGCGGAATAGGAGATCAAGAGACCCAGTACTTC.

The genes are TRBV29-1 and TRBJ1-2, with 9 bases lining up with TRBD1. Germline V lookup: CDR1 SQVTM, CDR2 ANQGSEA. J gave up 1 base and V 2 bases, and 5 bases lay outside the gene matches. This CDR3 has 15 amino acids. The CDR3 DNA follows: TGCAGCGTTGAAAACAGGGGGCCATATAACTATGGCTACACCTTC. As protein: CSVENRGPYNYGYTF.

The rearrangement joins TRBV10-3 to TRBJ2-7; D ambiguous. There are 11 residues in the CDR3. Germline V gene data show CDR1 as ENHRY and CDR2 as SYGVKD. V lost 3 bases and J lost 6, with 6 bases in between. This CDR3 is CAISDSREQYF. In DNA form, the CDR3 reads TGTGCCATCAGTGACAGTCGCGAGCAGTACTTC.

There are a few counts of this clone. The chain links TRBV29-1 to TRBJ2-5; 7 bases agree with TRBD1. Per germline, CDR1 SQVTM and CDR2 ANQGSEA. Losses at the gene ends were 8 bases for V and 3 bases for J; bases not matched to a gene: 12. The CDR3 spans 14 residues. In nucleotides, the CDR3 is TGCAGCAAGCGAACAGGGGATGGAGAAGAGACCCAGTACTTC. This codes for CSKRTGDGEETQYF.

In this sample, this clone turned up a few times. The J gene is TRBJ2-2, the V gene TRBV29-1; D may be TRBD2 (6 bases). Looked up from germline, CDR1 is SQVTM and CDR2 is ANQGSEA. The V end was cut by 5 bases, the J end by 4 bases, with 8 bases between. The length of the CDR3 is 12 residues. The CDR3 bases are TGCAGCGTTCGCGGGGTCACCGGGGAGCTGTTTTTT. This sequence encodes CSVRGVTGELFF.

The gene calls are TRBV29-1 and TRBJ2-7; tentatively, D is TRBD1 (5 bases). V lost 1 base and J 3 bases, leaving 7 bases between the germline ends. CDR1 is SQVTM and CDR2 is ANQGSEA in the germline V gene. This CDR3 has 12 residues. The CDR3 loop is CSVEGQHYEQYF. In nucleotides, the CDR3 is TGCAGCGTTGAAGGACAGCACTACGAGCAGTACTTC.